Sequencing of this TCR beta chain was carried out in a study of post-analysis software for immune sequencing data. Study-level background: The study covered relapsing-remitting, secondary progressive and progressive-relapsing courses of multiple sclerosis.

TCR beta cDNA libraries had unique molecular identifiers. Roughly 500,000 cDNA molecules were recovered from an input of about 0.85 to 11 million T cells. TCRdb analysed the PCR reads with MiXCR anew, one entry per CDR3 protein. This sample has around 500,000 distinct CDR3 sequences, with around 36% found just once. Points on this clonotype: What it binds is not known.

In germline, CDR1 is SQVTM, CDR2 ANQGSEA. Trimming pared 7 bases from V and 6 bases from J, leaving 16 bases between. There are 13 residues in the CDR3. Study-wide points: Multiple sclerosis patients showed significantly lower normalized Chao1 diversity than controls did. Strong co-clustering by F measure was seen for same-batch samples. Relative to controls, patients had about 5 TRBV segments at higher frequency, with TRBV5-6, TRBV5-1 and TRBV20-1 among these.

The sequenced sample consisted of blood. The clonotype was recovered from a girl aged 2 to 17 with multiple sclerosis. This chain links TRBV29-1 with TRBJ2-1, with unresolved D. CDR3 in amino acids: CSAGMVPGNEQFF. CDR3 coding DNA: TGCAGCGCCGGTATGGTTCCCGGCAATGAGCAGTTCTTC.